This T cell receptor beta chain was sequenced during a study of regulatory T cells in long-lasting Graves disease. The V segment lost 7 bases and the J segment 5 bases; nucleotides outside the gene matches: 4. This CDR3 is 14 amino acids long. Library construction for TCR beta used iRepertoire HTBI primers and Arm-PCR of CDR3 regions. Via MiXCR, TCRdb re-called the multiplex PCR reads, giving one row per CDR3 protein. The repertoire has approximately 490,000 distinct CDR3 sequences, 15% to 20% of them found once; the top ten carry more than 9%. This sample's time point: newly diagnosed GD, antithyroid drugs for less than 3 months. RNA isolated from PBMCs was used to make the TCR library. This clonotype was picked up many times. The same sample was also studied in work on T cells in Graves' hyperthyroidism and ophthalmopathy.

The sequence derives from a middle-aged man with Graves disease. The input for sequencing was peripheral blood mononuclear cells (PBMCs), taken at new diagnosis, from a patient treated with antithyroid drugs. The chain combines TRBV12-3 or TRBV12-4 with TRBJ2-7; 14 bases are a match to TRBD2. For the CDR3, the DNA is TGTGCCAGCACGAAGGGACTAGCGGGGGACGAGCAGTACTTC. Its protein is CASTKGLAGDEQYF.